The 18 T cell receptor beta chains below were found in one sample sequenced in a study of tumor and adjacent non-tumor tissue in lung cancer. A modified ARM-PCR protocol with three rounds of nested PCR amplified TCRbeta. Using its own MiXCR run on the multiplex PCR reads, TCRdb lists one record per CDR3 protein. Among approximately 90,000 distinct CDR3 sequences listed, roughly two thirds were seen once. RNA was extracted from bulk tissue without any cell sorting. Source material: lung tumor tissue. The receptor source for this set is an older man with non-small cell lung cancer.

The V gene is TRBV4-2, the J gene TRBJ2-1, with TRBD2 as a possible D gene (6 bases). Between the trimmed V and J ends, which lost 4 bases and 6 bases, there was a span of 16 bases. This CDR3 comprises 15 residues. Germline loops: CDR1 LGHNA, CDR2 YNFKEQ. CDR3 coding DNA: TGTGCCAGCAGCCGCGCGGGATGGACCTGCAATGAGCAGTTCTTC. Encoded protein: CASSRAGWTCNEQFF.

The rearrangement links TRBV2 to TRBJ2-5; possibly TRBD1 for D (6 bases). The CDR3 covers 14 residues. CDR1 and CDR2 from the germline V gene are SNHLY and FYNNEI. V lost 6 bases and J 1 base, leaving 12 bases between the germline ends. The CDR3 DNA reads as TGTGCCAGCAGACCTCAGGGGACCCAAGAGACCCAGTACTTC. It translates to CASRPQGTQETQYF.

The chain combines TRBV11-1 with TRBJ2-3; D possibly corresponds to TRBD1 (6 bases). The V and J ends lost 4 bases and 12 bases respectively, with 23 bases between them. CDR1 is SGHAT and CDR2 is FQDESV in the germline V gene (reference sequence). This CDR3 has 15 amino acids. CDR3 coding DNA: TGTGCCAGCAGCTCCAGACTGAGCAGGACAGATATACAGTATTTT. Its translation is CASSSRLSRTDIQYF.

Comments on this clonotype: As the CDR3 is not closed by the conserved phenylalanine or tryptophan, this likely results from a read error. The CDR3 reads CASQETQYL. CDR3 in DNA: TGTGCCAGCCAGGAGACCCAGTACCTC. This sequence joins TRBV11-3 and TRBJ2-5; the D is unclear. There are 9 residues in the CDR3. CDR1 and CDR2 (germline): SGHNT, YENEEA. The V and J ends lost 8 bases and 5 bases respectively, with 3 bases between them.

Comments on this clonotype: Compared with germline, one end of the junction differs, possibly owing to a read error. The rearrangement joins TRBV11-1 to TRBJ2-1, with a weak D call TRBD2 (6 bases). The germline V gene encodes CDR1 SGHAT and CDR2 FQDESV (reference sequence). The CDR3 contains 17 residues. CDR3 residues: CASNLGSGPRPYNDQFF. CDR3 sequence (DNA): TGTGCCAGCAACCTTGGTAGCGGACCACGTCCCTACAATGATCAGTTCTTC.

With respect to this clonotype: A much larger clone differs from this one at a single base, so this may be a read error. As DNA, the CDR3 is TGCGCCAGCAGCCAAGTGCTTCGGGGAAGCTCCTATAGTTCACCCCTCCACTTT. Amino acid sequence: CASSQVLRGSSYSSPLHF. This chain joins TRBV4-1 and TRBJ1-6, with D uncertain. Germline CDR1 MGHRA, CDR2 YSYEKL. CDR3 length: 18 residues.

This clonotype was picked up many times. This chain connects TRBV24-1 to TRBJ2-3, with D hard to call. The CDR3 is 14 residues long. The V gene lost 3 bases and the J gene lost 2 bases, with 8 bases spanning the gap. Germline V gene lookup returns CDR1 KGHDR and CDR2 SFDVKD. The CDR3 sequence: CATSDKGSTDTQYF. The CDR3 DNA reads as TGTGCCACCAGTGATAAGGGATCCACAGATACGCAGTATTTT.

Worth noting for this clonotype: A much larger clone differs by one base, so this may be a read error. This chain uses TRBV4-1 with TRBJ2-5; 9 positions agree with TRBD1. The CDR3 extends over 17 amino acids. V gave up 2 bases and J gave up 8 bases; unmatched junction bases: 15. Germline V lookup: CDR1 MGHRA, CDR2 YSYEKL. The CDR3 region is CASSQTGGYGYSDTQYF. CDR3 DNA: TGCGCCAGCAGCCAAACAGGGGGCTACGGATATTCGGATACCCAGTACTTC.

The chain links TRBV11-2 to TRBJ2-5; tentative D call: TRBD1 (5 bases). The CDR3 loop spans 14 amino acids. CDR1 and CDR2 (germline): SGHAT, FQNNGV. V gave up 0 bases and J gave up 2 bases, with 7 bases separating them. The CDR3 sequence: CASSLDSGQETQYF. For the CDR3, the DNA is TGTGCCAGCAGCTTAGATTCAGGGCAAGAGACCCAGTACTTC.

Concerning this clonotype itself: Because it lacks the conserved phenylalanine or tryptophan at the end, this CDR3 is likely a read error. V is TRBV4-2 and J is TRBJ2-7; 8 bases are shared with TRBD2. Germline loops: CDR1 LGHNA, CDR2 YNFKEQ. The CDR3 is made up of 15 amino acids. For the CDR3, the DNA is TGTGCCAACAGCCCGACCGGGGGGGGGGCCTACGAGCAGTACCTA. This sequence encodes CANSPTGGGAYEQYL.

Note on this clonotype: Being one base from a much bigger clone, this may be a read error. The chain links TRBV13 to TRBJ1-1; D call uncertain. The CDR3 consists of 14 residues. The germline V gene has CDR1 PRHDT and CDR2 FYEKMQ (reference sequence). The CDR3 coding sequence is TGTACCAGCAGAAGCTTCGGACCGGGCACTGAAGCTTTCTTT. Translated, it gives CTSRSFGPGTEAFF. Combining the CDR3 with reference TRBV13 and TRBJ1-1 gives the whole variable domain AAGVIQSPRHLIKEKRETATLKCYPIPRHDTVYWYQQGPGQDPQFLISFYEKMQSDKGSIPDRFSAQQFSDYHSELNMSSLELGDSALYFCTSRSFGPGTEAFFGQGTRLTVV.

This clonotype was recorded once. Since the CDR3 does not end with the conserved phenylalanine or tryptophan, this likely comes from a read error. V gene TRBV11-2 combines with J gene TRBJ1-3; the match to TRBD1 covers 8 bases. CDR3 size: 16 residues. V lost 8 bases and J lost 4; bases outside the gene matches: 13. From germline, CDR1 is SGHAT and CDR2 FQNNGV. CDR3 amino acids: CASGPLRQGAGNTIYS. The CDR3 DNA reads TGTGCCAGCGGGCCTCTCCGCCAGGGGGCCGGAAACACCATATATTCT.

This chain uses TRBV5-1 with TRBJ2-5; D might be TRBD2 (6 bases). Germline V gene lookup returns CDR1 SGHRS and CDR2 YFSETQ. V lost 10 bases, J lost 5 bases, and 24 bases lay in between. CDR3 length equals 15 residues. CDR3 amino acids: CAGSLEGIGMETQYF. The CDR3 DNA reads TGCGCCGGTAGCTTGGAGGGGATAGGAATGGAGACCCAGTACTTC.

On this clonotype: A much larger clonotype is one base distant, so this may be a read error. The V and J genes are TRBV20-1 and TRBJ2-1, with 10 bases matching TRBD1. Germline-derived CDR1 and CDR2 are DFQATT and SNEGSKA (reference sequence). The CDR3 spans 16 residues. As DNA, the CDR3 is TGCAGTGCTAGAGATCGGGACAGGGGCTCCTACAATGAGCAGTTATTC. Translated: CSARDRDRGSYNEQLF.

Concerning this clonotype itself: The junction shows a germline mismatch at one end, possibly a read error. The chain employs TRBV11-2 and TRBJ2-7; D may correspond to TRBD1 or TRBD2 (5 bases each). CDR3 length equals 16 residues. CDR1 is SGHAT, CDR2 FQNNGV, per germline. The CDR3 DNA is TGTGCCAGCAGCTTAGCAGAAGGGGCAGGGACCTATGAGCCGTACTTC. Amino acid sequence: CASSLAEGAGTYEPYF.

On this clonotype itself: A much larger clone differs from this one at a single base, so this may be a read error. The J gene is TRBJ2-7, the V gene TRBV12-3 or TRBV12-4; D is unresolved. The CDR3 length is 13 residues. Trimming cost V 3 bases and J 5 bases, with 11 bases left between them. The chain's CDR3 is CASSFSTTHEQYF. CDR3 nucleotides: TGTGCCAGCAGTTTTAGTACAACCCACGAGCAGTACTTC.

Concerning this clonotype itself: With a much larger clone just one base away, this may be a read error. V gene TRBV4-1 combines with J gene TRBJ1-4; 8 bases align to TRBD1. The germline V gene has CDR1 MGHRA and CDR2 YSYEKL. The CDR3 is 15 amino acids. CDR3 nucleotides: TGCGCCAGCAACCAAGCGGTCAGGGGGCGAGAAAAACTGTTTTTT. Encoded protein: CASNQAVRGREKLFF.

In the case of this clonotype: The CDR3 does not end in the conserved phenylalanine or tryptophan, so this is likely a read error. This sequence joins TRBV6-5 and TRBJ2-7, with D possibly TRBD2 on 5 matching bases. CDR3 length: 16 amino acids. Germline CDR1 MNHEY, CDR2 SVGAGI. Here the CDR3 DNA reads TGTGTCAGCAGTTACGGGATCCTCACCACCTCCTACGAGCAGTACTTA. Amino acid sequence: CVSSYGILTTSYEQYL.